This T cell receptor (beta chain) was sequenced for a study of T-cell memory formation after mild COVID-19. This CDR3 region has 16 residues. Looked up from germline, CDR1 is MNHEY and CDR2 is SVGAGI. V shed 0 bases, J shed 0 bases, and the junction held 5 bases outside the gene matches. One entry per CDR3 protein results from TCRdb running MiXCR on the 5' RACE reads. The table lists some 440,000 distinct CDR3 sequences, nearly 25% of them singletons. The sequenced material came from PBMCs or a T cell subset sorted from them (not recorded which). This chain joins TRBV6-5 and TRBJ2-7, with 7 bases aligning to TRBD2. This TCR was sampled from an adult woman who had mild COVID-19 (a few samples of this study predate the infection). Cell type and time point are not known. CDR3 in DNA: TGTGCCAGCAGTTACTCGAGGGCGGGAGACTCCTACGAGCAGTACTTC. Translating it yields CASSYSRAGDSYEQYF.